This paragraph reports one T cell receptor (beta chain). Antigen specificity is unknown. This sample is part of a study of cytomegalovirus exposure and HLA in healthy donors. Across the study: In a previous analysis, some 120 million unique TCR beta sequences were found from 150 million to 200 million T cells. Researchers found that under 90% of 350 to 500 genotyped donors fell within the Caucasian-associated ancestry cluster. Findings and limits, study-wide: In a later analysis, TCR beta V- and J-gene trimming was associated with a missense DCLRE1C variant.

The PCR was carried out with 60 Vbeta primers and 13 Jbeta primers. TCRdb's copy holds only in-frame clones and misses some; the assay was immunoSEQ multiplex PCR. Here the sample table reports around 51,000 clones. Sequencing was carried out using PBMCs. The clonotype originates from a woman in her thirties or forties in good health and CMV-seronegative.

The CDR3 loop reads CASSQLGVGETQYF. CDR3 sequence (DNA): TGTGCCAGCAGCCAACTCGGGGTAGGGGAGACCCAGTACTTC. The J gene is TRBJ2-5, the V gene TRBV7-9; TRBD2 is a possible D gene (5 bases). The CDR3 runs to 14 residues. The V and J ends lost 5 bases and 5 bases respectively, with 15 bases between them. Germline V lookup: CDR1 SEHNR, CDR2 FQNEAQ (reference sequence).